This TCR beta chain derives from a study of cytomegalovirus exposure and HLA in healthy donors. In the study overall: From HLA-typed donors, an early data release held roughly 80 million unique TCRs.

PCR employed 60 Vbeta and 13 Jbeta primers. Data came from immunoSEQ multiplex PCR; TCRdb stores just in-frame clones and leaves some out. The listing contains some 31,000 clones. Germline CDR1 reads MNHEY; CDR2 reads SMNVEV (reference sequence). The V and J ends lost 6 bases and 4 bases respectively, with 20 bases between them. There are 16 residues in the CDR3. V gene TRBV27 combines with J gene TRBJ2-3; D is perhaps TRBD2 (6 bases). Sequencing was performed on PBMCs. The clonotype comes from a woman between 35 and 50 years old in good health and CMV-seropositive. This chain's CDR3 is CASRFPEGVGPDTQYF. The DNA for the CDR3 is TGTGCCAGCAGATTCCCGGAGGGAGTGGGCCCAGATACGCAGTATTTT.